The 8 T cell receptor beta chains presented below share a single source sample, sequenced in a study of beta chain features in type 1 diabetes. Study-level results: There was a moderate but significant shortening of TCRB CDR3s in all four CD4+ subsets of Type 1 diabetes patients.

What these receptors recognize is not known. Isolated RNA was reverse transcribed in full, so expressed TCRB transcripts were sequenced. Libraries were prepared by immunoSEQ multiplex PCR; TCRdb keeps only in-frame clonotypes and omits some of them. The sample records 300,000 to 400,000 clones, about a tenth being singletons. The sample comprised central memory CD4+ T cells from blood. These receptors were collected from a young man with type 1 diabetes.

CDR3 sequence reads: CASSQQGEKLFF. DNA for the CDR3: TGTGCCAGCAGCCAACAAGGGGAAAAACTGTTTTTT. The J gene is TRBJ1-4, the V gene TRBV14; D is undetermined. Germline V gives CDR1 SGHDN, CDR2 FVKESK. Trimming pared 2 bases from V and 8 bases from J, leaving 6 bases between. CDR3 length equals 12 residues.

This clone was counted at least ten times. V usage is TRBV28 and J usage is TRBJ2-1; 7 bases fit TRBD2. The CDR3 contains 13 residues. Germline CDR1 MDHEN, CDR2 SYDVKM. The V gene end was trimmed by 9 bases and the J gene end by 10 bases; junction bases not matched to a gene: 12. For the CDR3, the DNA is TGTGCCAGTTCCAGCGGGGATCGGCGGGAGCAGTTCTTC. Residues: CASSSGDRREQFF.

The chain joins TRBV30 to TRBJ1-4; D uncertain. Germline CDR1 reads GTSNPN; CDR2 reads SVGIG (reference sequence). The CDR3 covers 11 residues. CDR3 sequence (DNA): TGTGCACTACCCACGCCCCAAAAACTGTTTTTT. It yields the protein CALPTPQKLFF.

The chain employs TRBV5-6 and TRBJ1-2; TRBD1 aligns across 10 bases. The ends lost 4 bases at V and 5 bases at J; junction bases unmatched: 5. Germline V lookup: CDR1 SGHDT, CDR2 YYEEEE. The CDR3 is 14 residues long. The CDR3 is CASSPGQGDYGYTF. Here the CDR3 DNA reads TGTGCCAGCAGCCCAGGACAGGGGGATTATGGCTACACCTTC.

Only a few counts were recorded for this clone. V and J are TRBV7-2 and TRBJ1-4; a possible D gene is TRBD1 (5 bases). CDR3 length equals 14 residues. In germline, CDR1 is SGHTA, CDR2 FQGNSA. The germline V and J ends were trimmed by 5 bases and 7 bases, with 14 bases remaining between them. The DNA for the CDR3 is TGTGCCAGCAGCCCGCAGGAGGGGTTTGAAAAACTGTTTTTT. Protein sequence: CASSPQEGFEKLFF.

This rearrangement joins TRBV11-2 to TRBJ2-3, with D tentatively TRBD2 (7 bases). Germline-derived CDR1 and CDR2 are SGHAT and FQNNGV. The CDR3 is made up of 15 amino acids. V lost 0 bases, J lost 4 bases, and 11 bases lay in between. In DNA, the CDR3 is TGTGCCAGCAGCTTAGAGGGCGGGGGCGCAGATACGCAGTATTTT. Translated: CASSLEGGGADTQYF.

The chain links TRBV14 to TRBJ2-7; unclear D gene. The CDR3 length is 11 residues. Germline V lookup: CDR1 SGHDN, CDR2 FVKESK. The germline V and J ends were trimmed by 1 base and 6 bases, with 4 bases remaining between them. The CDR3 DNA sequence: TGTGCCAGCAGCCAAGTCGCCGAGCAGTACTTC. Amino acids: CASSQVAEQYF. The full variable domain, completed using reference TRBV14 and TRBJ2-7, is EAGVTQFPSHSVIEKGQTVTLRCDPISGHDNLYWYRRVMGKEIKFLLHFVKESKQDESGMPNNRFLAERTGGTYSTLKVQPAELEDSGVYFCASSQVAEQYFGPGTRLTVT.

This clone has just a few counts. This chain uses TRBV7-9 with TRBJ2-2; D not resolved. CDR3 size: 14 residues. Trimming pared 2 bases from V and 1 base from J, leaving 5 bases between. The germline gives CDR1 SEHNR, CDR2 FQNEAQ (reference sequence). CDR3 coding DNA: TGTGCCAGCAGCTTAATGATGAACACCGGGGAGCTGTTTTTT. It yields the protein CASSLMMNTGELFF.